This TCR beta chain was recorded in a study of OX40 agonist ivuxolimab in advanced cancers. Study-wide background: It was ivuxolimab, an agonistic anti-OX40 (CD134) antibody, that patients were treated with.

The repertoire was sequenced with immunoSEQ multiplex PCR; TCRdb's copy has only in-frame clones and lacks some. The sample has under 25,000 clones, approximately 86% seen once. On this clone: Antigen: not known.

Study observations and caveats: Low normalized T-cell clonal expansion was also seen in some nonresponders.

The CDR3 loop spans 13 amino acids. From germline, CDR1 is LNHDA and CDR2 SQIVND (reference sequence). V gave up 5 bases and J gave up 5 bases, with 13 bases separating them. Sample: CD4+ or CD8+ T cells sorted from blood, taken in a trial of the OX40 agonist ivuxolimab. This chain joins TRBV19 and TRBJ2-7; D ambiguous. This clonotype was obtained from an adult with an advanced solid tumor such as melanoma, head and neck, liver or kidney cancer. The CDR3 loop is CASSPLLGNEQYF. The DNA of the CDR3 is TGTGCCAGTAGTCCCCTCCTGGGTAACGAGCAGTACTTC.